This T cell receptor beta chain was recorded in a study of cytomegalovirus exposure and HLA in healthy donors (dated by TCRdb to 2017 to 2019). General notes on the study: According to an earlier analysis of 587 of the donors, about 190 million T cells yielded 95 million to 140 million unique TCR beta sequences and approximately 280 Gb of sequence data. About 280 gigabases of sequencing data and around 85 million unique TCR sequences made up an early release that covered around 640 HLA-typed donors. The genetic ancestry cluster associated with self-reported Caucasian donors included roughly 84% of the 300 to 450 genotyped donors. The study aimed to test whether cataloging public T cell receptors could reveal signatures of past pathogen exposure. The study used immunosequencing to profile the T cell repertoires of several hundred subjects and linked those repertoires to cytomegalovirus serostatus. In addition to the first cohort of 500 to 850 subjects, a separate validation cohort of 120 different subjects was used. High-throughput TCR immunosequencing, statistical association of individual TCRs with disease status, and machine learning were combined to predict cytomegalovirus infection status. A later analysis re-analyzed previously published TCR beta repertoires from several hundred donors and added high-resolution HLA genotyping to study TCR occurrence patterns. Rather than drawing on any new phenotypic data, the later analysis identified candidate immune exposures from TCR beta sequences and the way those sequences occurred across donors. In an earlier analysis of more than 550 of the donors, high-throughput TCR beta sequencing was used to judge whether each TCR beta V gene segment behaved as functional or pseudogenic. Donor age, sex, ethnicity and CMV serostatus were compiled together with the repertoire data. A later genetic analysis took genome-wide SNP genotypes for about three fifths of the 666 donors and used that subset as a discovery cohort. All discovery cohort repertoires had been generated on a single sequencing platform. Both class I and class II loci were covered by HLA typing, at four-digit resolution. The number of donors typed differed by locus, with roughly 620-640 for A, B, C, DRB1 and DQB1, roughly 520 for DQA1, approximately 570 for DPA1, and around 460 for DPB1. Five DR-DQ haplotypes were treated as single units for association and clustering because of strong linkage in the cohort. On average, 235,054 unique TCR beta nucleotide sequences were sequenced per donor among 350 to 400 genotyped donors of the cohort, with roughly 18% of those sequences being non-productive.

Beyond this particular receptor, the publication reports: The authors suggested that the approach could potentially be extended to other disease states and immunological phenotypes. Because the 87-base-pair reads could not distinguish some IMGT-functional V segments, including TRBV6-2 and TRBV6-3, those segments were excluded. For the cohort, immune exposure information was limited to CMV serostatus. The sequencing pipeline was judged likely to have produced a cluster of highly shared sequence variants as a technical artifact. Sequencing depth was assumed to be roughly uniform across donors in the presence/absence analyses, though that assumption may not hold. A later analysis associated some 17,000 TCR beta sequences with specific HLA alleles at a false discovery rate of 0.05. In both the original and validation cohorts, the classifier was reported to diagnose cytomegalovirus status with high specificity and sensitivity. In a later genetic analysis, a missense DCLRE1C variant was associated with V-gene and J-gene trimming of TCR beta chains, and the association was replicated in an independent cohort. Assigning TCR associations to individual alleles was difficult when HLA alleles, especially DR and DQ, strongly co-occurred. Most TCR sequences were seen in very few donors, while some public TCRs were found in many individuals. In a later analysis, several top co-occurrence clusters were reported to appear linked to parvovirus B19, influenza, CMV and Epstein-Barr virus. In a later analysis, the rate of TCR association differed among HLA loci, with DRB1 alleles having the most associated TCRs and HLA-C alleles having the fewest. Linkage disequilibrium might explain the correlated functional status among segregating V segments, but an unknown experimental factor could not be ruled out. In a later analysis, most CMV-associated TCR beta chains were found to appear HLA-restricted, with HLA associations seemingly driven largely by CMV exposure. Compared with the roughly 600-donor mean, donors in an Asian-associated ancestry cluster had fewer N-insertions in productive TCRs, according to a later genetic analysis. A further reported finding was that TCR beta sequences accurately predicted the HLA-A and HLA-B alleles for most subjects in the first cohort. A few of the identified cytomegalovirus-associated TCR beta chains were confirmed in vitro to be specific for cytomegalovirus antigens. Because counts were too low, approximately 15 rarely observed V segments, including chromosome 9 orphons, were excluded from the earlier analysis of 587 of the donors. Because some donors lacked HLA typing at each locus, the association tests relied only on the typed subset. The study gave a list of around 170 TCR beta chains associated with cytomegalovirus. In an earlier analysis of several hundred of the donors, most TCR beta V segments were observed in productive rearrangements about 87% or about 30% of the time, broadly matching IMGT annotations. In a later analysis, HLA-associated TCR beta chains showed more clonal expansion and lower generation probabilities than non-associated chains that were equally common. Only TCR beta chains were sequenced in this cohort, and the absence of alpha or paired-chain data limited detectable features.

The cohort was made up of 500 to 850 healthy bone marrow donors. At the time of sampling, all cohort members were nominally healthy, though unrecorded immune exposures were likely present. The donor was CMV seronegative and was included in the group of several hundred seronegative cohort members. Every donor gave a peripheral blood sample, and the peripheral blood mononuclear cells from that sample were used for TCR beta sequencing. Genomic DNA was extracted from the blood cell samples with the Qiagen DNeasy Blood Extraction Kit. Libraries were prepared through the immunoSEQ multiplex PCR assay. A mixture of 60 forward primers for TCR Vbeta segments and 13 reverse primers for TCR Jbeta segments was used in the multiplex PCR. A multiplex PCR assay on genomic DNA amplified the CDR3 region of rearranged TCR beta genes. On the Illumina HiSeq System, the amplified TCR beta libraries were sequenced as 87-base-pair reads. The paper's data handling went like this. A later analysis tallied 80 million to 95 million unique TCR beta chains across the 700 or so repertoires, and around 9.9 million of those chains were shared by two or more donors. To remove PCR and sequencing errors, raw reads were error-corrected and collapsed into unique sequences using a nearest-neighbor algorithm that merged closely related sequences. CDR3 sequences were aligned to IMGT reference sequences to assign V, D and J gene segments. For a sequence to be retained, at least a six-nucleotide match to both a V gene segment and a J gene segment was required. Rearrangements were classified as productive when the CDR3 lacked stop codons and remained in frame with V and J, and all other rearrangements were classified as non-productive. CDR3 was defined by IMGT convention, running from the second conserved V-encoded cysteine to the conserved J-encoded phenylalanine. In an earlier analysis of more than 550 of the donors, sequences lacking an unambiguous match to a single V gene segment were excluded. An earlier analysis of several hundred of the donors called V segments functional above 56.7% productive rearrangements and segregating when the between-donor standard deviation exceeded 5%. A statistical classification framework was developed to diagnose cytomegalovirus status using the catalog of TCR beta chain sequences. A later analysis assigned V and J genes by comparing TCR nucleotide sequences with IMGT/GENE-DB human TR gene sequences. Using the TCRdist pipeline, a later analysis assigned CDR3 sequences along with most-parsimonious VDJ recombination scenarios. A later analysis defined each TCR beta chain by its CDR3 amino acid sequence plus V-gene family, and excluded reads lacking a unique V-gene family. A later analysis removed 592 highly shared, low-generation-probability nucleotide sequences to deal with suspected cross-contamination and a sequencing artifact. In a later analysis, a clonal expansion index was calculated for each public chain from normalized within-repertoire ranks of inferred template counts. A later analysis computed generation probabilities with a VDJ recombination model fitted to out-of-frame rearrangements, and checked the results against IGoR. In a later analysis, TCR-TCR, TCR-HLA and TCR-CMV co-occurrence was scored with hypergeometric tests, and a repertoire-size bias correction was applied to TCR pairs. In a later analysis, false discovery rates were estimated by permuting HLA or CMV assignments 20 times. In a later analysis, co-occurring TCRs were grouped with DBSCAN, and TCRdist sequence similarity was added when clustering was performed within HLA-allele-positive subsets. Repertoires with fewer than 30,000 or more than 120,000 public chains, plus five repertoires with anomalous nucleotide sharing, were excluded from co-occurrence clustering. In TCRdb, the immuneACCESS table is reduced to in-frame sequences with V and J assigned. These tables do not hold every clone; where another copy was compared, an unresolved V gene accounts for under half, and the others remain unexplained. V and J calls and clone size follow that table, whereas D and trimming were derived from the DNA. The sample table contains about 160,000 clones; only one count was recorded for approximately 78% of them. The ten largest clonotypes hold roughly 0.75% of the sample.

The table lists this clone with a count of one. Its cognate antigen has yet to be identified. Base quality data are lacking; no much larger clone is found one base away. Counted from cysteine to phenylalanine, this CDR3 has 15 amino acids. Only the CDR3 DNA is retained, 45 bases long and in frame from the first base. V is clipped by 0 bases and J by 0 bases, and the sequence between their germline boundaries is 9 bases long. In the germline V gene (reference sequence), CDR1 corresponds to SEHNR and CDR2 to FQNEAQ. Sequencing used PBMCs. This receptor chain uses TRBV7-9 and TRBJ2-7; TRBD2 is perhaps the D gene, given 5 matching bases. This TCR came from a young woman in good health and CMV-seronegative. The CDR3 protein sequence reads: CASSLAHGSSYEQYF. The DNA sequence is as follows: TGTGCCAGCAGCTTAGCGCATGGGAGCTCCTACGAGCAGTACTTC.